The 28 T cell receptor beta chains presented below share a single source sample, sequenced in a study of CD8 T cells in ankylosing spondylitis. Each CDR3 protein is one row after TCRdb ran MiXCR on the 5' RACE reads. In the table there are just over 300,000 distinct CDR3 sequences, 20% to 25% of which are singletons. The specimen was blood, either unsorted or a sorted T cell fraction (not recorded which). The receptors come from a female donor with ankylosing spondylitis or in good health (not recorded which).

Many counts were recorded for this clonotype. The chain joins TRBV10-3 to TRBJ2-1, with 11 nucleotides matching TRBD2. Losses at the gene ends were 6 bases for V and 3 bases for J; bases not matched to a gene: 7. The CDR3 covers 16 residues. Germline V gives CDR1 ENHRY, CDR2 SYGVKD. CDR3 nucleotide sequence: TGTGCCATCAGCGCCGCGACTAGCGGGAACTACAATGAGCAGTTCTTC. Translated: CAISAATSGNYNEQFF.

In its sample, this clonotype was seen a few times. This rearrangement joins TRBV7-2 to TRBJ2-1, with 7 bases that match TRBD1. V was pared by 2 bases and J by 5 bases, with 3 bases of the junction left unmatched. The CDR3 length is 14 residues. Germline lookup yields CDR1 SGHTA and CDR2 FQGNSA. The CDR3 DNA is TGTGCCAGCAGCTTATTCCAGGGGGACAATGAGCAGTTCTTC. Translating gives CASSLFQGDNEQFF.

The V gene is TRBV25-1, the J gene TRBJ2-1, with 13 bases fitting TRBD2. The CDR3 contains 14 residues. Looked up from germline, CDR1 is MGHDK and CDR2 is SYGVNS. Trimming removed 4 bases from V and 15 bases from J; junction bases left unmatched: 9. The CDR3 protein is CASSATSGRAPSFF. CDR3 DNA sequence: TGTGCCAGCAGTGCCACTAGCGGGAGGGCCCCCTCGTTCTTC.

This clonotype showed up many times. The genes are TRBV29-1 and TRBJ2-2, with TRBD1 matching over 8 bases. CDR3 length: 13 amino acids. J was trimmed by 5 bases and V by 7 bases; bases with no gene match: 6. Germline CDR1 and CDR2: SQVTM and ANQGSEA. The CDR3 here is CSAQGAETGELFF. CDR3 nucleotide sequence: TGCAGCGCGCAGGGGGCTGAGACCGGGGAGCTGTTTTTT.

At least ten counts were recorded for this clonotype. V usage is TRBV20-1 and J usage is TRBJ2-1; D might be TRBD2 (7 bases). V was pared by 6 bases and J by 6 bases, with 24 bases between. Germline CDR1 reads DFQATT; CDR2 reads SNEGSKA (reference sequence). The CDR3 is made up of 16 amino acids. CDR3 DNA sequence: TGCAGTGCCATTAGCTGGGGGCGGGGGTCTGGCAATGAGCAGTTCTTC. The encoded protein is CSAISWGRGSGNEQFF.

This clonotype was seen a few times. The junction shows a germline mismatch at one end, possibly a read error. The chain carries TRBV7-9 and TRBJ2-1; a weak D match, TRBD1 (5 bases). Germline-derived CDR1 and CDR2 are SEHNR and FQNEAQ (reference sequence). The CDR3 is made up of 13 amino acids. The CDR3 is CASSLSEATEQLF. As DNA, the CDR3 is TGTGCCAGCAGCTTAAGTGAAGCGACAGAGCAGCTCTTC.

This clonotype was counted many times. The J gene is TRBJ1-1, the V gene TRBV20-1; 8 bases line up with TRBD1. The germline V gene has CDR1 DFQATT and CDR2 SNEGSKA (reference sequence). V gave up 5 bases and J gave up 7 bases; unmatched junction bases: 9. The CDR3 extends over 13 amino acids. The CDR3 protein is CSAARTGRGEAFF. The CDR3 nucleotides read TGCAGTGCTGCCAGGACAGGGAGGGGTGAAGCTTTCTTT.

The genes are TRBV19 and TRBJ2-5; D is perhaps TRBD1 (6 bases). The CDR3 has 16 residues. Germline assignment: CDR1 LNHDA and CDR2 SQIVND (reference sequence). V was clipped by 5 bases and J by 5 bases, with 21 bases between them. The CDR3 bases are TGTGCCAGTAGTCCCAACCCAGGGGCAGGGCGGGAGACCCAGTACTTC. Translation gives CASSPNPGAGRETQYF. Filled out from reference TRBV19 and TRBJ2-5, the complete variable domain reads DGGITQSPKYLFRKEGQNVTLSCEQNLNHDAMYWYRQDPGQGLRLIYYSQIVNDFQKGDIAEGYSVSREKKESFPLTVTSAQKNPTAFYLCASSPNPGAGRETQYFGPGTRLLVL.

The J gene is TRBJ1-3, the V gene TRBV20-1, with D unresolved. This CDR3 contains 13 residues. V dropped 4 bases and J dropped 7 bases, with 14 bases sitting between them. The germline CDR1 and CDR2 sequences are DFQATT and SNEGSKA (reference sequence). CDR3 DNA sequence: TGCAGTGCTAAGATCCCCGGTAGGAACACCATATATTTT. Translated, it gives CSAKIPGRNTIYF.

This clonotype was counted ten times or more. The gene calls are TRBV12-3 or TRBV12-4 and TRBJ2-1, with D unresolved. The CDR3 extends over 11 amino acids. The V end was cut by 5 bases, the J end by 8 bases, with 7 bases between. This CDR3 reads CASSPLDEQFF. The CDR3 coding sequence is TGTGCCAGCAGTCCCCTAGATGAGCAGTTCTTC.

The chain employs TRBV11-3 and TRBJ2-1; D is perhaps TRBD2 (6 bases). In germline, CDR1 is SGHNT, CDR2 YENEEA. CDR3 length: 14 residues. V was clipped by 1 base and J by 5 bases, with 9 bases between them. The CDR3: CASSLGRANNEQFF. The DNA for the CDR3 is TGTGCCAGCAGCTTAGGGAGGGCTAACAATGAGCAGTTCTTC.

This clonotype has a handful of counts. V usage is TRBV7-9 and J usage is TRBJ1-1, with D perhaps TRBD1 (6 bases). Germline V gene sequence: CDR1 SEHNR, CDR2 FQNEAQ (reference sequence). V shed 2 bases and J shed 1 base, with 11 bases lying between them. The CDR3 extends over 15 amino acids. The CDR3 here is CASSLQGNKNTEAFF. The CDR3 DNA reads as TGTGCCAGCAGCTTACAGGGGAATAAGAACACTGAAGCTTTCTTT.

The chain links TRBV20-1 to TRBJ2-7; D is undetermined. The CDR3 is 12 residues long. CDR1 and CDR2 from the germline V gene are DFQATT and SNEGSKA (reference sequence). V lost 0 bases and J lost 3, with 6 bases in between. The chain's CDR3 is CSAREGFYEQYF. As DNA, the CDR3 is TGCAGTGCTAGAGAGGGGTTCTACGAGCAGTACTTC.

This clonotype was seen more than once but under ten times. The chain is built from TRBV9 and TRBJ2-7; 8 nucleotides align to TRBD1. The CDR3 covers 15 residues. The germline CDR1 and CDR2 sequences are SGDLS and YYNGEE. J gave up 10 bases and V 3 bases, and 15 bases lay outside the gene matches. Here the CDR3 DNA reads TGTGCCAGCAGCGCCGGGACAGGAGGCCTAGGGGAACAGTACTTC. As protein: CASSAGTGGLGEQYF.

V is TRBV12-3 or TRBV12-4 and J is TRBJ2-5; unclear D gene. V was pared by 2 bases and J by 4 bases, with 14 bases between. This CDR3 has 15 residues. CDR3 amino acids: CASSLPPRGGETQYF. DNA for the CDR3: TGTGCCAGCAGTTTACCCCCTAGAGGCGGAGAGACCCAGTACTTC.

The chain links TRBV7-2 to TRBJ1-6, with a tentative D call TRBD1 (6 bases). This CDR3 spans 14 amino acids. The germline V and J ends were trimmed by 5 bases and 8 bases, with 13 bases remaining between them. From germline, CDR1 is SGHTA and CDR2 FQGNSA. DNA of the CDR3: TGTGCCAGCAGCCAGACAGGCGTCGATTCACCCCTCCACTTT. As protein: CASSQTGVDSPLHF.

This clonotype came up many times. This sequence joins TRBV29-1 and TRBJ1-2; D not certain. CDR1 and CDR2 from the germline V gene are SQVTM and ANQGSEA. This CDR3 region has 12 residues. The ends were cut back, 3 bases at V and 10 bases at J, with 15 bases in the middle. The CDR3 DNA reads as TGCAGCGTTGACAATGGCTTCCAGGTCTACACCTTC. Protein product: CSVDNGFQVYTF.

The V call is TRBV5-8, the J call TRBJ1-5; 7 bases line up with TRBD1. Germline V gene sequence: CDR1 SGHTS, CDR2 YDEGEE. CDR3 length: 16 residues. V was clipped by 2 bases and J by 3 bases; unmatched bases: 8. The CDR3 bases are TGTGCCAGCAGCTTCGGACAGGCCATCTCCAATCAGCCCCAGCATTTT. Translated, it gives CASSFGQAISNQPQHF.

The rearrangement links TRBV18 to TRBJ1-2; D may be TRBD1 (5 bases). Per germline, CDR1 KGHSH and CDR2 LQKENI. The CDR3 has 14 residues. The V end lost 4 bases, the J end lost 2 bases, and 11 bases lay between the germline ends. CDR3 DNA sequence: TGTGCCAGCTCACGAGGGGTTCCGAACTATGGCTACACCTTC. Its protein is CASSRGVPNYGYTF.

This sequence joins TRBV20-1 and TRBJ2-2; D is perhaps TRBD2 (6 bases). From germline, CDR1 is DFQATT and CDR2 SNEGSKA (reference sequence). The CDR3 sequence is 14 residues long. Trimming left V 3 bases short and J 5 bases short, with 13 bases between. The CDR3 sequence is CSASTGEVTGELFF. The CDR3 DNA is TGCAGTGCTAGTACGGGAGAGGTAACCGGGGAGCTGTTTTTT.

The chain uses TRBV7-2 and TRBJ2-3, with unresolved D. The length of the CDR3 is 14 residues. V was shortened by 0 bases and J by 7 bases, with 11 bases between the two germline ends. Per the germline V gene, CDR1 is SGHTA and CDR2 is FQGNSA. The CDR3 sequence is CASSLARDSNTQYF. CDR3 DNA sequence: TGTGCCAGCAGCTTAGCTAGGGATTCTAATACGCAGTATTTT.

A few counts support this clonotype. An end of the junction does not agree with germline; a read error may underlie this. This chain connects TRBV5-1 to TRBJ2-5; 9 bases agree with TRBD1. This CDR3 spans 15 amino acids. Germline CDR1 and CDR2: SGHRS and YFSETQ. As DNA, the CDR3 is TGCGCCAGCAGCACCGGGACAGGGTACCAAGAGACACAGTACTTC. Translated: CASSTGTGYQETQYF.

The chain recombines TRBV15 with TRBJ2-5; D uncertain. CDR3 length: 17 amino acids. The germline V and J ends were trimmed by 2 bases and 2 bases, with 18 bases remaining between them. Per the germline V gene, CDR1 is LNHNV and CDR2 is YYDKDF (reference sequence). The CDR3 nucleotides read TGTGCCACCAGCAGATCTAGTACCCATGTAGGTCAAGAGACCCAGTACTTC. This codes for CATSRSSTHVGQETQYF.

The chain links TRBV12-3 or TRBV12-4 to TRBJ2-1; D ambiguous. Deletions cut 4 bases from V and 10 bases from J, with 11 bases between. The CDR3 covers 12 residues. The CDR3 loop is CASSSLDREQFF. DNA for the CDR3: TGTGCCAGCAGTTCCCTGGATAGGGAGCAGTTCTTC.

The chain couples TRBV20-1 to TRBJ2-1; TRBD2 matches 7 bases. This CDR3 region has 12 residues. Per germline, CDR1 DFQATT and CDR2 SNEGSKA (reference sequence). V lost 3 bases to trimming and J lost 6 bases; unmatched junction nucleotides: 2. In nucleotides, the CDR3 is TGCAGTGCTAGTGGACTAGTCAATGAGCAGTTCTTC. Protein sequence: CSASGLVNEQFF.

This clonotype was recorded a few times. The chain is built from TRBV30 and TRBJ1-5; D gene uncertain. Trimming took off 0 bases at V and 5 bases at J, with 11 bases between the two ends. The germline gives CDR1 GTSNPN, CDR2 SVGIG (reference sequence). CDR3 length equals 14 residues. The CDR3 loop is CAWSVRRADQPQHF. The CDR3 nucleotides read TGTGCCTGGAGTGTACGGAGGGCGGATCAGCCCCAGCATTTT.

V and J are TRBV12-5 and TRBJ2-7, with no clear D. The germline V gene has CDR1 LGHNT and CDR2 FRNRAP. The ends were cut back, 2 bases at V and 10 bases at J, with 18 bases in the middle. The CDR3 runs 14 residues. DNA for the CDR3: TGTGCTAGTGGTTTGACCCACGTCGGCAGTCCCCAGTACTTC. Protein sequence: CASGLTHVGSPQYF.

The CDR3 reads CASIRSVRSTEAFF. The DNA for the CDR3 is TGTGCCAGCATTAGAAGCGTCAGGAGCACTGAAGCTTTCTTT. V gene TRBV6-1 combines with J gene TRBJ1-1; no clear D. Trimming took off 7 bases at V and 4 bases at J, with 16 bases between the two ends. The CDR3 is 14 amino acids. The germline V gene encodes CDR1 MNHNS and CDR2 SASEGT.